The 23 T cell receptor beta chains below come from one sample, sequenced in a study of shared T cell receptors in the human thymus. Libraries were prepared by immunoSEQ multiplex PCR; TCRdb keeps only in-frame clonotypes and omits some of them. The data show 700,000 to 750,000 clones, roughly 85% seen once. These same records also appear under a second study, on human thymus T cells.

The specimen was thymocytes. These receptors all stem from a girl less than two years old with a congenital heart defect.

The V call is TRBV7-8, the J call TRBJ2-7; 7 bases line up with TRBD1. The germline V gene has CDR1 SGHVS and CDR2 FQNEAQ. J lost 3 bases, V lost 1 base, and 12 bases had no gene match. The CDR3 spans 17 residues. CDR3 bases: TGTGCCAGCAGCTTAGGAGACAGGGCTTCTCCATTCTACGAGCAGTACTTC. It codes for CASSLGDRASPFYEQYF.

The chain carries TRBV27 and TRBJ1-2, with D possibly TRBD1 on 5 matching bases. The CDR3 runs to 14 residues. The V and J ends lost 2 bases and 1 base respectively, with 8 bases between them. CDR1 and CDR2 from the germline V gene are MNHEY and SMNVEV (reference sequence). The CDR3 protein is CASSLTGRNYGYTF. For the CDR3, the DNA is TGTGCCAGCAGTTTAACAGGCCGTAACTATGGCTACACCTTC.

This clone was found once. The chain uses TRBV9 and TRBJ2-7, with TRBD1 identical over 9 bases. Germline CDR1 SGDLS, CDR2 YYNGEE. The CDR3 sequence is 16 residues long. V trimming: 0 bases; J trimming: 3 bases; junction bases outside the gene matches: 7. CDR3 sequence: CASSVAGTGNIYEQYF. In DNA, the CDR3 is TGTGCCAGCAGCGTAGCCGGGACAGGGAATATCTACGAGCAGTACTTC.

The J gene is TRBJ1-2, the V gene TRBV6-1, with 7 bases matching TRBD1. This CDR3 has 11 amino acids. Looked up from germline, CDR1 is MNHNS and CDR2 is SASEGT. V lost 10 bases to trimming and J lost 4 bases; unmatched junction nucleotides: 3. The CDR3 coding sequence is TGTGCCACCCGGACAGGCTATGGCTACACCTTC. It encodes CATRTGYGYTF.

The chain uses TRBV19 and TRBJ1-2; D might be TRBD1 (6 bases). This CDR3 region has 13 residues. Germline V lookup: CDR1 LNHDA, CDR2 SQIVND (reference sequence). The germline V and J ends were trimmed by 7 bases and 4 bases, with 13 bases remaining between them. CDR3 nucleotides: TGTGCCAGTAATCGCGGGGGCGTCTATGGCTACACCTTC. It yields the protein CASNRGGVYGYTF. Using reference TRBV19 and TRBJ1-2 for the parts outside the CDR3, the full variable domain is DGGITQSPKYLFRKEGQNVTLSCEQNLNHDAMYWYRQDPGQGLRLIYYSQIVNDFQKGDIAEGYSVSREKKESFPLTVTSAQKNPTAFYLCASNRGGVYGYTFGSGTRLTVV.

The gene calls are TRBV5-6 and TRBJ2-7, with TRBD2 identical over 10 bases. The germline V gene encodes CDR1 SGHDT and CDR2 YYEEEE. CDR3 size: 14 residues. Unmatched junction bases numbered 6, after V lost 4 bases and J lost 5 bases. The CDR3: CASSHASGGHEQYF. CDR3 bases: TGTGCCAGCAGCCATGCTAGCGGGGGCCACGAGCAGTACTTC.

This clone came up a few times. V is TRBV30 and J is TRBJ1-1; D is ambiguous. Trimming took off 3 bases at V and 0 bases at J, with 14 bases between the two ends. Per the germline V gene, CDR1 is GTSNPN and CDR2 is SVGIG (reference sequence). This CDR3 is 15 amino acids long. CDR3 residues: CAWRIREKMNTEAFF. CDR3 bases: TGTGCCTGGAGAATTAGGGAGAAGATGAACACTGAAGCTTTCTTT.

The table lists this clone with a count of one. The V and J genes are TRBV19 and TRBJ1-2; D ambiguous. CDR1 is LNHDA, CDR2 SQIVND, per germline (reference sequence). The CDR3 has 16 amino acids. The V gene lost 6 bases and the J gene lost 5 bases, with 22 bases spanning the gap. The CDR3 loop is CASSLVGPDNLYGYTF. CDR3 DNA: TGTGCCAGTAGCCTTGTGGGTCCCGACAATTTATATGGCTACACCTTC.

The chain joins TRBV27 to TRBJ1-6, with TRBD1 as a possible D gene (6 bases). The CDR3 is 18 amino acids. V was pared by 5 bases and J by 0 bases, with 17 bases between. The V gene's germline CDR1 is MNHEY and CDR2 SMNVEV (reference sequence). Here the CDR3 reads CASSPRTDPGSYNSPLHF. The CDR3 DNA reads as TGTGCCAGCAGTCCGCGGACAGACCCAGGCTCCTATAATTCACCCCTCCACTTT.

V is TRBV7-2 and J is TRBJ1-1; D possibly corresponds to TRBD1 (5 bases). CDR1 SGHTA and CDR2 FQGNSA come from the germline V gene. The CDR3 is made up of 15 amino acids. V shed 5 bases and J shed 3 bases, with 16 bases lying between them. The CDR3 spells CASSPGLGVHTEAFF. The CDR3 DNA follows: TGTGCCAGCAGCCCGGGACTGGGGGTGCACACTGAAGCTTTCTTT.

The CDR3 protein is CASSFPGQGSGTEAFF. DNA of the CDR3: TGTGCCAGCAGCTTCCCGGGACAGGGGTCGGGCACTGAAGCTTTCTTT. The rearrangement uses TRBV7-4 and TRBJ1-1; 10 bases agree with TRBD1. V trimming: 3 bases; J trimming: 4 bases; junction bases outside the gene matches: 8. The CDR3 loop spans 16 amino acids. CDR1 and CDR2 (germline): SGHVT, SQSDAQ.

The chain couples TRBV2 to TRBJ2-7, with 7 positions matching TRBD1. The junction had 9 bases not matched to a gene; V was cut back by 8 bases and J by 5 bases. The germline V gene has CDR1 SNHLY and CDR2 FYNNEI. This CDR3 spans 13 amino acids. CDR3 sequence: CASLTGLAHEQYF. CDR3 DNA sequence: TGTGCCAGCTTGACAGGGCTGGCTCACGAGCAGTACTTC.

This clone appeared a few times. V usage is TRBV7-2 and J usage is TRBJ2-7; 7 positions agree with TRBD1. This CDR3 has 13 residues. V shed 1 base, J shed 4 bases, and the junction held 1 base outside the gene matches. The germline V gene encodes CDR1 SGHTA and CDR2 FQGNSA. The CDR3 loop reads CASSLGDSYEQYF. Here the CDR3 DNA reads TGTGCCAGCAGCTTAGGGGACAGTTACGAGCAGTACTTC.

V and J are TRBV7-2 and TRBJ1-1; tentatively, D is TRBD1 (5 bases). Germline values: CDR1 SGHTA, CDR2 FQGNSA. Trimming removed 5 bases from V and 0 bases from J, with 13 bases in between. This CDR3 is 15 amino acids long. The DNA of the CDR3 is TGTGCCAGCAGCCCCCACAGGATCTTGAACACTGAAGCTTTCTTT. Its translation: CASSPHRILNTEAFF.

The rearrangement links TRBV5-1 to TRBJ1-1, with D possibly being TRBD1 (5 bases). CDR1 and CDR2 from the germline V gene are SGHRS and YFSETQ. The CDR3 consists of 12 residues. V was shortened by 6 bases and J by 7 bases, with 13 bases between the two germline ends. CDR3 bases: TGCGCCAGCAACCGTCTCGGGGGTGAAGCTTTCTTT. This translates into CASNRLGGEAFF.

This chain connects TRBV6-5 to TRBJ2-1, with 10 bases identical to TRBD2. Trimming at V came to 7 bases and at J to 7 bases, leaving 10 bases not matched to a gene. This CDR3 has 15 amino acids. The germline V gene encodes CDR1 MNHEY and CDR2 SVGAGI. CDR3 sequence: CASTRRSGGENEQFF. The CDR3 DNA sequence: TGTGCCAGCACCCGACGGAGCGGGGGGGAGAATGAGCAGTTCTTC.

V is TRBV5-1 and J is TRBJ1-6, with 10 bases identical to TRBD1. Unmatched junction bases numbered 7, after V lost 0 bases and J lost 7 bases. In germline, CDR1 is SGHRS, CDR2 YFSETQ. CDR3 length equals 17 residues. The DNA for the CDR3 is TGCGCCAGCAGCTTGGCCTTGGGACAGGGGCTAAATTCACCCCTCCACTTT. This translates into CASSLALGQGLNSPLHF. The variable domain in full, completed from reference TRBV5-1 and TRBJ1-6, reads KAGVTQTPRYLIKTRGQQVTLSCSPISGHRSVSWYQQTPGQGLQFLFEYFSETQRNKGNFPGRFSGRQFSNSRSEMNVSTLELGDSALYLCASSLALGQGLNSPLHFGNGTRLTVT.

This chain links TRBV14 with TRBJ1-1, with 7 bases lining up with TRBD1. This CDR3 has 14 amino acids. J was trimmed by 3 bases and V by 10 bases; bases with no gene match: 11. The germline CDR1 and CDR2 sequences are SGHDN and FVKESK. The CDR3 DNA is TGTGCCACAGTTGGCGGACAGGAAGACACTGAAGCTTTCTTT. This codes for CATVGGQEDTEAFF.

The rearrangement links TRBV5-1 to TRBJ1-3; 9 positions agree with TRBD1. The germline CDR1 and CDR2 sequences are SGHRS and YFSETQ. The CDR3 covers 15 residues. V lost 2 bases, J lost 8 bases, and 8 bases stayed unmatched. In DNA form, the CDR3 reads TGCGCCAGCAGCTTTATGACAGGGGGTACAGACACCATATATTTT. As protein: CASSFMTGGTDTIYF.

The rearrangement links TRBV5-4 to TRBJ1-2, with D maybe TRBD1 (6 bases). CDR1 is SGHNT and CDR2 is YYREEE in the germline V gene (reference sequence). The CDR3 runs 17 residues. Trimming pared 4 bases from V and 4 bases from J, leaving 23 bases between. CDR3 sequence: CASSASRRQAPSYGYTF. In nucleotides, the CDR3 is TGTGCCAGCAGCGCCTCACGGCGACAGGCCCCTTCCTATGGCTACACCTTC.

V usage is TRBV7-4 and J usage is TRBJ1-2; 7 positions match TRBD1. This CDR3 spans 15 amino acids. The germline CDR1 and CDR2 sequences are SGHVT and SQSDAQ. V lost 7 bases and J lost 1; bases outside the gene matches: 9. The CDR3 loop reads CASTQEGTDNYGYTF. CDR3 DNA sequence: TGTGCCAGCACCCAGGAGGGGACAGATAACTATGGCTACACCTTC.

J is TRBJ1-1 and V is TRBV7-2; no clear D. The CDR3 is made up of 13 amino acids. V was shortened by 3 bases and J by 4 bases, with 9 bases between the two germline ends. From germline, CDR1 is SGHTA and CDR2 FQGNSA. This CDR3 is CASSFPESTEAFF. The DNA of the CDR3 is TGTGCCAGCAGCTTCCCTGAGAGCACTGAAGCTTTCTTT.

CDR3 sequence: CASSQGPGQGQSPLHF. The CDR3 DNA reads TGCGCCAGCAGCCAGGGACCGGGACAGGGGCAATCACCCCTCCACTTT. V usage is TRBV4-3 and J usage is TRBJ1-6; 10 bases map to TRBD1. The CDR3 spans 16 residues. Trimming at V came to 3 bases and at J to 10 bases, leaving 9 bases not matched to a gene. CDR1 and CDR2 from the germline V gene are LGHNA and YSLEER.